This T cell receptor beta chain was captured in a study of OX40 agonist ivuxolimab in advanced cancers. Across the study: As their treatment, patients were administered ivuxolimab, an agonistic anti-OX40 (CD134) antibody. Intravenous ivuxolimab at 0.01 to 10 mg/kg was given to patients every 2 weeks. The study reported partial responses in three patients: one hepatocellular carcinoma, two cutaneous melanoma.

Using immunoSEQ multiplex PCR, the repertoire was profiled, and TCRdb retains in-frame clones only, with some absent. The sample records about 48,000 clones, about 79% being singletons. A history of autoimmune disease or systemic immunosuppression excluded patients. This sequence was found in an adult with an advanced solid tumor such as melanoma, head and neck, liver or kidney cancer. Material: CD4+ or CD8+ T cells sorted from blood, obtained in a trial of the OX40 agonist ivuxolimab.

In nucleotides, the CDR3 is TGCACCAGCAGCCGAGAATCTAGGAGGGATACGCAGTATTTT. The encoded protein is CTSSRESRRDTQYF. The V and J genes are TRBV1 and TRBJ2-3; TRBD2 was called by the table and not checked on the DNA. TRBV1 is listed as a pseudogene. The CDR3 totals 14 residues.